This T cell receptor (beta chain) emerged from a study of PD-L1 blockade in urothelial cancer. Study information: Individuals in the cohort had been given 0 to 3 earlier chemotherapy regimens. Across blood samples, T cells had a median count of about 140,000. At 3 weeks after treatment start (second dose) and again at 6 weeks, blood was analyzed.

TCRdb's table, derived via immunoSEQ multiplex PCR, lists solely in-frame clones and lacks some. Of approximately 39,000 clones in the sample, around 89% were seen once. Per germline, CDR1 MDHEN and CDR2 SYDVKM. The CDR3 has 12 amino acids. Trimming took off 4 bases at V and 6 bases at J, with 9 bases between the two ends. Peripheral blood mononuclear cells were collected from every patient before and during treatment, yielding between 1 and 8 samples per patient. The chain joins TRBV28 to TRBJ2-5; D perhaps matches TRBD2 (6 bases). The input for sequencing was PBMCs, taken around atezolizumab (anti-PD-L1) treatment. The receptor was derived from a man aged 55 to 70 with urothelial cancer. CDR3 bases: TGTGCCAGCAGTTCTAGCGTGCAGACCCAGTACTTC. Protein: CASSSSVQTQYF.